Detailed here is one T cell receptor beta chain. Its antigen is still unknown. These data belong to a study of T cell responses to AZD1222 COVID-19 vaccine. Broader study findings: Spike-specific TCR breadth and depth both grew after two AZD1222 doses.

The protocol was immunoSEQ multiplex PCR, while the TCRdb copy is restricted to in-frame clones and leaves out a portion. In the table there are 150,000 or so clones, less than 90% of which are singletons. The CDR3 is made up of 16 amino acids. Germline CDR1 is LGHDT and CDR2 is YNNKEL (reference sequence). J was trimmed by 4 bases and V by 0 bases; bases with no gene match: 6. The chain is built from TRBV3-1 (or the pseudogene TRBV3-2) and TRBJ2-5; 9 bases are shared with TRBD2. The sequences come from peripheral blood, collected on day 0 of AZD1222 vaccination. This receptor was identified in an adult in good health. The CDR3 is CASSQEGRGGIETQYF. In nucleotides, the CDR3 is TGTGCCAGCAGCCAAGAAGGGCGGGGGGGCATAGAGACCCAGTACTTC.